Presented here are 22 T cell receptor beta chains from one specimen sequenced in a study of shared clonotypes between healthy human individuals. Libraries were prepared by immunoSEQ multiplex PCR; TCRdb keeps only in-frame clonotypes and omits some of them. This sample has roughly 1,600,000 clones; around 98.5% occur once, and the top ten carry approximately 0.38%. Source material: naive CD4+ T cells sorted from blood. The subset was: CD45RA+ positively selected. These receptors all come from a man in his thirties or forties in good health.

This chain connects TRBV4-1 to TRBJ1-2, with D tentatively TRBD1 (5 bases). The germline V gene encodes CDR1 MGHRA and CDR2 YSYEKL. This CDR3 spans 14 amino acids. V lost 1 base to trimming and J lost 7 bases, with 13 bases between them. CDR3 sequence (DNA): TGCGCCAGCAGCCAAGGGGGGGTCAGTACTGGCTACACCTTC. Translating gives CASSQGGVSTGYTF.

The chain couples TRBV5-8 to TRBJ2-3, with D unresolved. Trimming removed 4 bases at V and 6 bases at J, with 6 bases between. The CDR3 consists of 11 residues. Germline V gene sequence: CDR1 SGHTS, CDR2 YDEGEE. The CDR3 nucleotides read TGTGCCAGCAGCCCTAGGGATACGCAGTATTTT. This sequence encodes CASSPRDTQYF.

This CDR3 reads CASSEARDSYTGELFF. The CDR3 nucleotides are TGTGCCAGCAGTGAAGCTCGGGACAGCTACACCGGGGAGCTGTTTTTT. The chain employs TRBV6-1 and TRBJ2-2; 7 bases are a match to TRBD1. Per the germline V gene, CDR1 is MNHNS and CDR2 is SASEGT. The CDR3 runs to 16 residues. With 0 bases clipped from V and 3 bases from J, the junction kept 4 bases outside the gene matches.

The chain links TRBV27 to TRBJ2-1, with D perhaps given as TRBD1 or TRBD2 (6 bases each). Looked up from germline, CDR1 is MNHEY and CDR2 is SMNVEV (reference sequence). V shed 6 bases and J shed 0 bases, with 15 bases lying between them. The length of the CDR3 is 16 residues. Here the CDR3 DNA reads TGTGCCAGCAGGAAAGAAGGGGGGACCTCCTACAATGAGCAGTTCTTC. Translated, it gives CASRKEGGTSYNEQFF.

This chain joins TRBV7-2 and TRBJ2-7, with 10 bases aligning to TRBD1. This CDR3 has 14 amino acids. Unmatched junction bases numbered 8, after V lost 5 bases and J lost 7 bases. Germline lookup yields CDR1 SGHTA and CDR2 FQGNSA. Written as DNA, the CDR3 is TGTGCCAGCAGCGGACGACAGGGGGCGGATGAGCAGTACTTC. The encoded protein is CASSGRQGADEQYF.

About this clone itself: The junction shows a germline mismatch at one end, possibly a read error. The V call is TRBV5-1, the J call TRBJ1-1, with D unresolved. The CDR3 length is 15 residues. In germline, CDR1 is SGHRS, CDR2 YFSETQ. CDR3 nucleotide sequence: TGCGCCAGCAGCTTAAATCCCTCGGTGAACGCTGAAGCTTTCTTT. Translated: CASSLNPSVNAEAFF.

The chain is built from TRBV7-2 and TRBJ2-5; a weak D match, TRBD1 (5 bases). The CDR3 spans 15 residues. Deletions cut 1 base from V and 4 bases from J, with 13 bases between. The germline CDR1 and CDR2 sequences are SGHTA and FQGNSA. The CDR3 is CASSLGQGRRETQYF. DNA of the CDR3: TGTGCCAGCAGCTTAGGGCAGGGAAGGCGAGAGACCCAGTACTTC.

For this clone: This sample includes further DNA sequences coding for the same CDR3. CDR3 DNA: TGTGCCAGCAGCTTAGGAGGAGGCTACGAGCAGTACTTC. This gives the protein CASSLGGGYEQYF. The V call is TRBV11-3, the J call TRBJ2-7, with D tentatively TRBD2 (5 bases). CDR1 and CDR2 from the germline V gene are SGHNT and YENEEA. The CDR3 consists of 13 residues. Trimming removed 1 base from V and 3 bases from J, with 7 bases in between.

V and J are TRBV28 and TRBJ1-4, with D tentatively TRBD1 (5 bases). Germline CDR1 MDHEN, CDR2 SYDVKM. V lost 6 bases, J lost 8 bases, and 28 bases lay in between. The CDR3 runs 18 residues. The CDR3, as DNA: TGTGCCAGCAGCCACAGGATAAACCGACCAGAGACTCGGGAAAAACTGTTTTTT. This codes for CASSHRINRPETREKLFF.

This chain joins TRBV6-1 and TRBJ2-7, with a tentative D call TRBD1 (6 bases). V lost 0 bases, J lost 1 base, and 13 bases lay in between. Germline CDR1 is MNHNS and CDR2 is SASEGT. The CDR3 spans 16 residues. DNA for the CDR3: TGTGCCAGCAGTGAAGCTAGTTTCGGACAGTCCTACGAGCAGTACTTC. Encoded protein: CASSEASFGQSYEQYF.

The rearrangement links TRBV4-1 to TRBJ2-2; TRBD2 matches 12 bases. The length of the CDR3 is 20 residues. The trim removed 1 base at V and 7 bases at J, leaving 16 bases unmatched. Germline values: CDR1 MGHRA, CDR2 YSYEKL. CDR3 sequence: CASSQGGFFGLAGSRGELFF. For the CDR3, the DNA is TGCGCCAGCAGCCAAGGGGGGTTCTTCGGACTAGCGGGATCTCGCGGGGAGCTGTTTTTT.

V is TRBV7-8 and J is TRBJ2-4; D remains unclear. The CDR3 extends over 15 amino acids. Germline CDR1 SGHVS, CDR2 FQNEAQ. V lost 4 bases and J lost 5, with 15 bases in between. CDR3 sequence (DNA): TGTGCCAGCAGCTCCTGGGCGGTGCCTCAAAACATTCAGTACTTC. This codes for CASSSWAVPQNIQYF.

The genes are TRBV5-1 and TRBJ2-7; 7 nucleotides match TRBD2. J was trimmed by 6 bases and V by 5 bases; bases with no gene match: 5. The CDR3 sequence is 12 residues long. Germline CDR1 SGHRS, CDR2 YFSETQ. The CDR3 loop reads CASSLTSSEQYF. The CDR3 DNA reads as TGCGCCAGCAGTTTGACTAGCTCCGAGCAGTACTTC.

J is TRBJ2-2 and V is TRBV7-2; tentative D call: TRBD1 (5 bases). Germline CDR1 and CDR2: SGHTA and FQGNSA. The CDR3 totals 13 residues. V lost 3 bases to trimming and J lost 6 bases, with 8 bases between them. The CDR3 reads CASSFRAAGELFF. The CDR3, as DNA: TGTGCCAGCAGCTTCAGGGCTGCCGGGGAGCTGTTTTTT. Full variable domain (missing parts from reference TRBV7-2 and TRBJ2-2): GAGVSQSPSNKVTEKGKDVELRCDPISGHTALYWYRQSLGQGLEFLIYFQGNSAPDKSGLPSDRFSAERTGGSVSTLTIQRTQQEDSAVYLCASSFRAAGELFFGEGSRLTVL.

This clone appeared a single time. The J gene is TRBJ1-1, the V gene TRBV29-1; weak D call: TRBD1 (5 bases). Trimming cost V 5 bases and J 6 bases, with 16 bases left between them. Germline V lookup: CDR1 SQVTM, CDR2 ANQGSEA. The CDR3 covers 13 residues. This chain's CDR3 is CSVQTVVTAEAFF. CDR3 bases: TGCAGCGTTCAGACAGTGGTTACCGCTGAAGCTTTCTTT.

This chain uses TRBV28 with TRBJ1-1; D not certain. Per germline, CDR1 MDHEN and CDR2 SYDVKM. The CDR3 is 11 residues long. Trimming pared 7 bases from V and 1 base from J, leaving 4 bases between. CDR3 sequence reads: CASTANTEAFF. CDR3 sequence (DNA): TGTGCCAGCACGGCGAACACTGAAGCTTTCTTT.

This chain joins TRBV19 and TRBJ2-1; D remains unclear. The CDR3 has 16 amino acids. Germline assignment: CDR1 LNHDA and CDR2 SQIVND (reference sequence). The V end was cut by 3 bases, the J end by 0 bases, with 12 bases between. The CDR3 DNA reads TGTGCCAGTAGTATCCGGCAGCCTAGCTCCTACAATGAGCAGTTCTTC. This encodes CASSIRQPSSYNEQFF.

The chain employs TRBV5-4 and TRBJ2-5; possible D gene TRBD2, 5 bases. Trimming stripped 4 bases from V and 6 bases from J, with 10 bases between. The CDR3 is 12 amino acids. Germline lookup yields CDR1 SGHNT and CDR2 YYREEE (reference sequence). CDR3 region: CASSLKRQTQYF. The CDR3 DNA follows: TGTGCCAGCAGCCTAAAGCGGCAGACCCAGTACTTC. Combining the CDR3 with reference TRBV5-4 and TRBJ2-5 gives the whole variable domain ETGVTQSPTHLIKTRGQQVTLRCSSQSGHNTVSWYQQALGQGPQFIFQYYREEENGRGNFPPRFSGLQFPNYSSELNVNALELDDSALYLCASSLKRQTQYFGPGTRLLVL.

The rearrangement joins TRBV11-2 to TRBJ2-3, with D possibly matching TRBD2 (6 bases). V shed 1 base and J shed 6 bases, with 23 bases lying between them. CDR3 size: 18 residues. Germline assignment: CDR1 SGHAT and CDR2 FQNNGV. This CDR3 reads CASSLGDGPRGLGDTQYF. CDR3 in DNA: TGTGCCAGCAGCTTAGGGGACGGGCCGCGGGGCCTTGGGGATACGCAGTATTTT.

V usage is TRBV6-5 and J usage is TRBJ2-5, with 7 bases aligning to TRBD2. In germline, CDR1 is MNHEY, CDR2 SVGAGI. This CDR3 is built from 16 residues. The ends lost 2 bases at V and 1 base at J; junction bases unmatched: 7. DNA of the CDR3: TGTGCCAGCAGTTACCCACTTGGCGGGAGCCAAGAGACCCAGTACTTC. Translated, it gives CASSYPLGGSQETQYF.

Regarding this clone: Other DNA sequences of this sample code for an identical CDR3. This rearrangement joins TRBV5-1 to TRBJ2-1; tentative D call: TRBD2 (6 bases). The CDR3 runs 14 residues. Per germline, CDR1 SGHRS and CDR2 YFSETQ. Trimming cost V 0 bases and J 7 bases, with 11 bases left between them. The CDR3 sequence is CASSLGTGVNEQFF. The CDR3 DNA sequence: TGCGCCAGCAGCTTGGGGACGGGAGTTAATGAGCAGTTCTTC.

The CDR3 nucleotides are TGCGCCAGCTTTCGGACAGGGCTCACCGGGGAGCTGTTTTTT. Translation: CASFRTGLTGELFF. This sequence joins TRBV5-1 and TRBJ2-2, with 8 bases identical to TRBD1. Germline V CDR1 and CDR2: SGHRS, YFSETQ. The CDR3 sequence is 14 residues long. The trim removed 7 bases at V and 4 bases at J, leaving 6 bases unmatched.